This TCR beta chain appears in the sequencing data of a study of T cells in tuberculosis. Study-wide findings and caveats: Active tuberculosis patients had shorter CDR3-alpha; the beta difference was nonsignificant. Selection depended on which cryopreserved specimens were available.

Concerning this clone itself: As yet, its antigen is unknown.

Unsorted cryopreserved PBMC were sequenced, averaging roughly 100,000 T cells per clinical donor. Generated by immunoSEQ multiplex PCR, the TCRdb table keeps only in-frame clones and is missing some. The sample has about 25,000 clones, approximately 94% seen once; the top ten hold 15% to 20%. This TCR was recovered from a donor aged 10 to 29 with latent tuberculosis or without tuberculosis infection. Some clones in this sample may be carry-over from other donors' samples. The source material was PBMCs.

The CDR3: CASTDTGGVPLSGNTIYF. The CDR3 DNA reads TGCGCCAGCACCGATACAGGGGGTGTCCCTCTCTCTGGAAACACCATATATTTT. The chain couples TRBV5-1 to TRBJ1-3; 8 bases fit TRBD1. Per germline, CDR1 SGHRS and CDR2 YFSETQ. The CDR3 is 18 amino acids. Trimming removed 6 bases from V and 0 bases from J; junction bases left unmatched: 14.